This T cell receptor (beta chain) was recovered during a study of blood T cell repertoires in COVID-19. Only in-frame clones appear in the TCRdb table, and some are missing; sequencing was by immunoSEQ multiplex PCR. The data contain 230,000 or so clones, roughly 80% of them singletons. The germline V gene encodes CDR1 MNHNY and CDR2 SVGAGI (reference sequence). The CDR3 covers 13 residues. With 4 bases removed from V and 7 bases from J, the gap between germline ends came to 11 bases. This sequence joins TRBV6-6 and TRBJ2-1, with D tentatively TRBD2 (5 bases). Sample: peripheral blood. This receptor was taken from a man younger than 40 with active or convalescent COVID-19. In DNA, the CDR3 is TGTGCCAGCAGTTGGGGATCGGGAAATGAGCAGTTCTTC. Residues: CASSWGSGNEQFF.